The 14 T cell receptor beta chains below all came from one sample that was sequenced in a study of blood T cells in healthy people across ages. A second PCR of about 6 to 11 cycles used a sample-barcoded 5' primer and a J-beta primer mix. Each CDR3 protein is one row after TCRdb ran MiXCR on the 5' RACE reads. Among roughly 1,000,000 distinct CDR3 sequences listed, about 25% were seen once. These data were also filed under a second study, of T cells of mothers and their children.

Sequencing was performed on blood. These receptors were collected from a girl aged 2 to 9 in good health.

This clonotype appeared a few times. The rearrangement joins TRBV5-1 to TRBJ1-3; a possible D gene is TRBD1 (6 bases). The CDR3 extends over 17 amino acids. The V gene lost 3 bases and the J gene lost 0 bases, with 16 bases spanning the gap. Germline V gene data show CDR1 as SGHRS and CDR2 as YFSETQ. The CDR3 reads CASSSTPGGLSGNTIYF. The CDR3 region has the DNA TGCGCCAGCAGCTCGACGCCCGGGGGGCTCTCTGGAAACACCATATATTTT.

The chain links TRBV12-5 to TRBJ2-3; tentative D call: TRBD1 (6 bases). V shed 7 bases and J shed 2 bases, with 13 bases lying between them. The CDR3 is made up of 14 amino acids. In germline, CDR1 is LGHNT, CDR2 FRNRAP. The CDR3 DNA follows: TGTGCTAGTGCCCTGGACAGACCCACAGATACGCAGTATTTT. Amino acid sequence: CASALDRPTDTQYF.

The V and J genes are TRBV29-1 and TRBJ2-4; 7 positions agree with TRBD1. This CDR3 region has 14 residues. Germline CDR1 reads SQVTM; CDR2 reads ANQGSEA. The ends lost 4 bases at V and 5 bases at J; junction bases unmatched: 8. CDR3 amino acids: CSVAQGEIQNIQYF. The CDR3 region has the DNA TGCAGCGTTGCCCAGGGGGAGATCCAAAACATTCAGTACTTC.

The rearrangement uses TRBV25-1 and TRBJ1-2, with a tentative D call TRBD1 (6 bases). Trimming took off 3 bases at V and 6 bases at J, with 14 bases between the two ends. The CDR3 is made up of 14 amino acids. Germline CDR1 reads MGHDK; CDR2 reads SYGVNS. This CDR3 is CASSDGDTFHGYTF. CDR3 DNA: TGTGCCAGCAGTGACGGGGACACCTTCCATGGCTACACCTTC.

Here the CDR3 reads CAMRESSGNTIYF. In DNA form, the CDR3 reads TGTGCCATGAGGGAGAGCTCTGGAAACACCATATATTTT. V gene TRBV4-2 combines with J gene TRBJ1-3; no clear D. The CDR3 spans 13 residues. The germline CDR1 and CDR2 sequences are LGHNA and YNFKEQ. V was cut by 10 bases and J by 0 bases, with 10 bases left in between.

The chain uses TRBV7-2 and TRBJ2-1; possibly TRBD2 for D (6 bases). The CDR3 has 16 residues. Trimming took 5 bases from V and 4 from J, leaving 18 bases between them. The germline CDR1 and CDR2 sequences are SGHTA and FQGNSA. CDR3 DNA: TGTGCCAGCAGCCCCCACGAGCGGGTGCCTTACAATGAGCAGTTCTTC. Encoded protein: CASSPHERVPYNEQFF.

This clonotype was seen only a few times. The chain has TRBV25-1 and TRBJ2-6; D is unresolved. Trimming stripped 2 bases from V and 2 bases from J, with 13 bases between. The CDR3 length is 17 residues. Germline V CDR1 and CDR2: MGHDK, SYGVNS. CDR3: CASSEISLKAGANVLTF. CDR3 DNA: TGTGCCAGCAGTGAAATATCCCTGAAGGCTGGGGCCAACGTCCTGACTTTC.

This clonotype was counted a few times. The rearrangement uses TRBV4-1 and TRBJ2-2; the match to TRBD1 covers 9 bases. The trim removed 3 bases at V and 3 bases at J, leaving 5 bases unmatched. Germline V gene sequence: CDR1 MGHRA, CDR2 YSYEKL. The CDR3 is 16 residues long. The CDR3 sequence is CASSQATGGDTGELFF. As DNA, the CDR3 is TGCGCCAGCAGCCAGGCAACAGGGGGCGACACCGGGGAGCTGTTTTTT.

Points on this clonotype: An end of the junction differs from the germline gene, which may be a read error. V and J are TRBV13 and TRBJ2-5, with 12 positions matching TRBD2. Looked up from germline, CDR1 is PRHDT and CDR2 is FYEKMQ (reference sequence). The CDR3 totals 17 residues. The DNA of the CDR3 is TGTGCCGGCAGCCCACGGACTAGCGGGATGTCTAAGGAGACCCAGTACTTC. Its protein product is CAGSPRTSGMSKETQYF. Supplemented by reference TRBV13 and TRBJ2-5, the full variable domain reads AAGVIQSPRHLIKEKRETATLKCYPIPRHDTVYWYQQGPGQDPQFLISFYEKMQSDKGSIPDRFSAQQFSDYHSELNMSSLELGDSALYFCAGSPRTSGMSKETQYFGPGTRLLVL.

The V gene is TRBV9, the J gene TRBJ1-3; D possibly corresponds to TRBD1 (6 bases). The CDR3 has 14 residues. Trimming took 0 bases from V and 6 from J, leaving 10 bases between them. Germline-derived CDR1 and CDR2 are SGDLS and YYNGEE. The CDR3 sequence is CASSVGQGPNTIYF. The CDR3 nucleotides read TGTGCCAGCAGCGTAGGCCAGGGGCCAAACACCATATATTTT.

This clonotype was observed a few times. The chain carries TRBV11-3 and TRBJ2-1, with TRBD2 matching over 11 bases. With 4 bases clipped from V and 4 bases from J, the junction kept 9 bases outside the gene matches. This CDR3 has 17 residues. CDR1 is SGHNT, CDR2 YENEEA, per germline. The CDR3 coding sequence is TGTGCCAGCAGCTCCCTGACTAGCGGGGACAATTACAATGAGCAGTTCTTC. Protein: CASSSLTSGDNYNEQFF. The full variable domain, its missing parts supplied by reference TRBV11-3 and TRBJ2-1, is EAGVVQSPRYKIIEKKQPVAFWCNPISGHNTLYWYLQNLGQGPELLIRYENEEAVDDSQLPKDRFSAERLKGVDSTLKIQPAELGDSAVYLCASSSLTSGDNYNEQFFGPGTRLTVL.

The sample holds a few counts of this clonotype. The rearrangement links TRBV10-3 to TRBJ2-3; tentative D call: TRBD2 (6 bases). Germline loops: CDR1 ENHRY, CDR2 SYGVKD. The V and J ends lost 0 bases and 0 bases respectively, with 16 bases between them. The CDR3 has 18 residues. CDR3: CAISESRTISGSTDTQYF. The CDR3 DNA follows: TGTGCCATCAGTGAGTCCCGAACTATTAGCGGAAGCACAGATACGCAGTATTTT.

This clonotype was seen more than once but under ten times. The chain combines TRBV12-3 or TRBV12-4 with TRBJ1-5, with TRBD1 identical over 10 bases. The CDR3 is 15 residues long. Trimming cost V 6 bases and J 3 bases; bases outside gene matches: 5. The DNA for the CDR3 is TGTGCCAGCAGCACCGGGACAGGGGACAATCAGCCCCAGCATTTT. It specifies CASSTGTGDNQPQHF.

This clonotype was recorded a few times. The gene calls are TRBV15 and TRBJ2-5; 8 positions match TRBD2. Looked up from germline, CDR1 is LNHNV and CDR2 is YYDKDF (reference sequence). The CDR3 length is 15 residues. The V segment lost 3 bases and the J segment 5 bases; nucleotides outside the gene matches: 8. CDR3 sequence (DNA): TGTGCCACCAGCAGTCGAGGGACTAGGTCCGAGACCCAGTACTTC. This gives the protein CATSSRGTRSETQYF.